This T cell receptor beta chain was profiled in a study of identical twins. The germline gives CDR1 SQVTM, CDR2 ANQGSEA. V lost 5 bases and J lost 5; bases outside the gene matches: 12. CDR3 size: 15 residues. This clonotype came up a few times. Its cognate antigen is unknown. TCRdb fed the 5' RACE reads into MiXCR, producing one record per CDR3 protein. The sample consists of hundreds of thousands of distinct CDR3 sequences, over 20% of them appearing once. Study-level findings and limits: The degree of excess twin sharing was weaker in beta out-of-frame sequences.

This sample was also put to use in a study of T cells expressing NK-cell markers.

The rearrangement links TRBV29-1 to TRBJ2-3; 8 bases align to TRBD1. Sequencing was performed on PBMCs. The sequence was obtained from a woman aged 18-35 years in good health. DNA of the CDR3: TGCAGCGTTCCCACTCCAGGACAGGGTCTAGATACGCAGTATTTT. As protein: CSVPTPGQGLDTQYF.